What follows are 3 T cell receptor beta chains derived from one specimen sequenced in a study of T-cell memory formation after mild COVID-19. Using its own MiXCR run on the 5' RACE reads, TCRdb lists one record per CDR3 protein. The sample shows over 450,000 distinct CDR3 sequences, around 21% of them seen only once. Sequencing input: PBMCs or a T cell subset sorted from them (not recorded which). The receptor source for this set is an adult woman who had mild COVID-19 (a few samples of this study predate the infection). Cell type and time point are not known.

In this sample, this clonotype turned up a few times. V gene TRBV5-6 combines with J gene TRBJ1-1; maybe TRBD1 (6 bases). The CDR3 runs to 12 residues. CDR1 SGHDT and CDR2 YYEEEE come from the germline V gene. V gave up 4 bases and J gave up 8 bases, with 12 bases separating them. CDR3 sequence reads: CASSLQGPEAFF. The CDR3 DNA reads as TGTGCCAGCAGCCTACAGGGCCCAGAAGCTTTCTTT. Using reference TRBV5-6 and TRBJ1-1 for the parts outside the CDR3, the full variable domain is DAGVTQSPTHLIKTRGQQVTLRCSPKSGHDTVSWYQQALGQGPQFIFQYYEEEERQRGNFPDRFSGHQFPNYSSELNVNALLLGDSALYLCASSLQGPEAFFGQGTRLTVV.

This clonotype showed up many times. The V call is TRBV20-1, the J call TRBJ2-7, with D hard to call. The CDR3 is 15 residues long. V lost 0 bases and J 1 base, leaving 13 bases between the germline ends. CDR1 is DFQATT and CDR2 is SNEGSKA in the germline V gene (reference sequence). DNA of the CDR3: TGCAGTGCTAGAGATCACTCCGGATCTTCCTACGAGCAGTACTTC. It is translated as CSARDHSGSSYEQYF.

The chain's CDR3 is CASSKSLPGQGFYEQYF. As DNA, the CDR3 is TGTGCCAGCAGCAAGTCGTTACCGGGACAGGGGTTCTACGAGCAGTACTTC. This chain links TRBV3-1 with TRBJ2-7, with 10 positions matching TRBD1. V gave up 5 bases and J gave up 3 bases; unmatched junction bases: 13. The CDR3 extends over 17 amino acids. Germline CDR1 LGHDT, CDR2 YNNKEL (reference sequence).